This record looks at one TCR beta chain sequence and its context. Antigen unknown. The donors comprised healthy bone marrow donors. Trimming pared 1 base from V and 6 bases from J, leaving 12 bases between. Looked up from germline, CDR1 is MDHEN and CDR2 is SYDVKM. This CDR3 has 14 amino acids. This sample is part of a study of cytomegalovirus exposure and HLA in healthy donors. Vbeta (60) and Jbeta (13) primers were used in the PCR. Profiling relied on immunoSEQ multiplex PCR, and the TCRdb table lists in-frame clones only, not all of them. Of 150,000 to 200,000 clones in the sample, 77% are singletons; the top ten hold approximately 1.6%. Study-wide points: In a later analysis, across HLA loci, associated TCR counts were highest for DRB1, lowest for HLA-C. TCR beta V segments were, for the most part, productive about 87% or about 30% of the time in an earlier analysis.

This chain links TRBV28 with TRBJ1-2; D may be TRBD1 (5 bases). This receptor was obtained from a woman aged 25 to 39 in good health and CMV-seronegative. The sequenced sample was PBMCs. CDR3 sequence: CASSLSTGGDGYTF. The CDR3 bases are TGTGCCAGCAGTTTATCAACCGGGGGGGATGGCTACACCTTC.